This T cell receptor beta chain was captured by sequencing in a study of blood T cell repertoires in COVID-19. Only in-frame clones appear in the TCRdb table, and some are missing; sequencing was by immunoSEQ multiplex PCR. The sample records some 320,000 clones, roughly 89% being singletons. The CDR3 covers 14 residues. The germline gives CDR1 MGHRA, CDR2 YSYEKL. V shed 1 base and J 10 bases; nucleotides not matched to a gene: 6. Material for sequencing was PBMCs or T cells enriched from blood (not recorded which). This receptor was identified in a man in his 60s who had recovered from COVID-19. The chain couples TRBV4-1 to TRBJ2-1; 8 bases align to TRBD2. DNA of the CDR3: TGCGCCAGCAGCCAAGCCGTGGGCGGGAGGGAGCAGTTCTTC. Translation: CASSQAVGGREQFF.